This T cell receptor (beta chain) was captured by sequencing in a study of cytomegalovirus exposure and HLA in healthy donors. This PCR relied on a set of 60 Vbeta primers and 13 Jbeta primers. Sequencing was performed with immunoSEQ multiplex PCR; in TCRdb, only in-frame clones are kept and a portion is missing. The sample lists over 150,000 clones; approximately 62% were seen once. The CDR3 length is 15 residues. Germline trimming cut 1 base from V and 2 bases from J; bases unmatched to any gene: 2. Germline lookup yields CDR1 MGHRA and CDR2 YSYEKL. The sequenced sample was PBMCs. The clonotype comes from a man in his fifties or sixties in good health and CMV-seronegative. J is TRBJ1-2 and V is TRBV4-1; 9 positions agree with TRBD1. CDR3 protein: CASSQVGTGNYGYTF. CDR3 sequence (DNA): TGCGCCAGCAGCCAAGTTGGGACAGGGAACTATGGCTACACCTTC.